This T cell receptor beta chain comes out of a study of T and B cells in COVID-19 patients. Study-level findings and limits: Exclusive to the recovered cohort were 2,300 or so TCR clusters, about 29 of them with low generation probability.

BIOMED2 TRB-A/B primer pools were used in multiplex TRB PCR. TCRdb processed the multiplex PCR reads anew with MiXCR; each CDR3 protein has one entry. Here the sample spans approximately 17,000 distinct CDR3 sequences, around 28% being singletons. The CDR3 sequence is 15 residues long. Germline lookup yields CDR1 SGHRS and CDR2 YFSETQ. Each TRB amplification used roughly 220-550 ng of genomic DNA from blood. Note on this clonotype: Its antigen is unidentified. The junction and the germline gene differ at one end; a read error may be behind it.

The TCR sequence derives from a human donor who had recovered from COVID-19. The rearrangement links TRBV5-1 to TRBJ1-4; weak D call: TRBD1 (6 bases). Sequenced input: blood. The DNA of the CDR3 is TGTGCCAGCAGCTTGTCTGGGGGCTTAAATGAAAAACTGTTTTTT. Translated, it gives CASSLSGGLNEKLFF.